The rows below give T cell receptor beta chains drawn from one sample of a study of shared clonotypes between healthy human individuals. The protocol was immunoSEQ multiplex PCR, while the TCRdb copy is restricted to in-frame clones and leaves out a portion. Of 450,000 to 550,000 clones in the sample, 79% are singletons; the top ten hold roughly 13%. What was sequenced was PBMCs. The source of these receptors is a woman in her 40s in good health. Some clones in this sample may be carry-over from other donors' samples. Each CDR3 is given with its conserved first and last residue. A D gene is named only where the DNA matches it firmly. Some rows have no size entry. The others give once, few or many, or a class for an expanded clone.

abundance: NA
v_gene: TRBV5-1
j_gene: TRBJ1-2
d_gene: NA
CDR3nt: TGCGCCAGCAGCTTGGACGGGGGGCAAGTGTATGGCTACACCTTC
CDR3aa: CASSLDGGQVYGYTF

abundance: NA
v_gene: TRBV7-8
j_gene: TRBJ1-2
d_gene: TRBD1
CDR3nt: TGTGCCAGCAGCCTTGGGACAGCTCTTTATACCTTC
CDR3aa: CASSLGTALYTF

abundance: NA
v_gene: TRBV7-3
j_gene: TRBJ2-1
d_gene: TRBD2
CDR3nt: TGTGCCAGCAGCTCCGGGACTAGCCGATACAATGAGCAGTTCTTC
CDR3aa: CASSSGTSRYNEQFF

abundance: NA
v_gene: TRBV11-2
j_gene: TRBJ2-3
d_gene: TRBD1
CDR3nt: TGTGCCAGCAGCTTCGGGACAGGGAGGGGAGATACGCAGTATTTT
CDR3aa: CASSFGTGRGDTQYF

abundance: NA
v_gene: TRBV11-2
j_gene: TRBJ2-3
d_gene: NA
CDR3nt: TGTGCCAGCAGCTTCTTGGGGGAACGCACAGATACGCAGTATTTT
CDR3aa: CASSFLGERTDTQYF

abundance: NA
v_gene: TRBV28
j_gene: TRBJ1-4
d_gene: NA
CDR3nt: TGTGCCAGCAGTCCCTCCGGGGGTCTCCGGGTTGAAAAACTGTTTTTT
CDR3aa: CASSPSGGLRVEKLFF

abundance: once
v_gene: TRBV18
j_gene: TRBJ2-1
d_gene: NA
CDR3nt: TGTGCCAGCTCAATATCCGGGAATGAGCAGTTCTTC
CDR3aa: CASSISGNEQFF

abundance: NA
v_gene: TRBV7-9
j_gene: TRBJ1-3
d_gene: NA
CDR3nt: TGTGCCAGCATGTCAGGGACTGGAAACACCATATATTTT
CDR3aa: CASMSGTGNTIYF

abundance: NA
v_gene: TRBV6-5
j_gene: TRBJ2-1
d_gene: TRBD2
CDR3nt: TGTGCCAGCAGTTACTCGGGGGACTATAACAATGAGCAGTTCTTC
CDR3aa: CASSYSGDYNNEQFF

abundance: NA
v_gene: TRBV30
j_gene: TRBJ1-1
d_gene: NA
CDR3nt: TGTGCCTGGACCAACAGGGTGACTCGGACTGAAGCTTTCTTT
CDR3aa: CAWTNRVTRTEAFF

abundance: NA
v_gene: TRBV7-8
j_gene: TRBJ1-1
d_gene: NA
CDR3nt: TGTGCCAGCAGCAACCGGGCCCTGAACACTGAAGCTTTCTTT
CDR3aa: CASSNRALNTEAFF

abundance: NA
v_gene: TRBV19
j_gene: TRBJ2-2
d_gene: NA
CDR3nt: TGTGCCAGTAGTATAGCCGGGATCAACACCGGGGAGCTGTTTTTT
CDR3aa: CASSIAGINTGELFF

abundance: few
v_gene: TRBV9
j_gene: TRBJ2-1
d_gene: NA
CDR3nt: TGTGCCAGCAGCGTAGGGAGCTCCTACAATGAGCAGTTCTTC
CDR3aa: CASSVGSSYNEQFF

abundance: NA
v_gene: TRBV28
j_gene: TRBJ1-5
d_gene: NA
CDR3nt: TGTGCCAGCACTCAACCCAAGCGACAGACCATTAGCAATCAGCCCCAGCATTTT
CDR3aa: CASTQPKRQTISNQPQHF

abundance: few
v_gene: TRBV7-2
j_gene: TRBJ2-1
d_gene: NA
CDR3nt: TGTGCCAGCTCTTTTCTCCGGGACTTCTACAATGAGCAGTTCTTC
CDR3aa: CASSFLRDFYNEQFF

abundance: NA
v_gene: TRBV28
j_gene: TRBJ1-5
d_gene: NA
CDR3nt: TGTGCCAGCAGTCAGGTCGGGGGGCCGAGTCAGCCCCAGCATTTT
CDR3aa: CASSQVGGPSQPQHF